Listed below are T cell receptor beta chains from one sample, sequenced in a study of shared clonotypes between healthy human individuals. Assay: immunoSEQ multiplex PCR; the TCRdb copy retains only in-frame clones and omits some. The data hold 2 million to 2.5 million clones, with more than 85% observed a single time. The sequencing input was naive CD4+ T cells from PBMCs. The receptor source for this set is a man aged 18-30 years in good health. Some clones in this sample may be carry-over from other donors' samples. Each CDR3 is given with its conserved first and last residue. The D gene is left open where the match is weak. Only some rows state a clone size, as once, few, many or a class for expanded clones.

v_gene: TRBV14
d_gene: NA
abundance: NA
j_gene: TRBJ1-1
CDR3nt: TGTGCCAGCAGCCAAGATAGCGGGGTATACACTGAAGCTTTCTTT
CDR3aa: CASSQDSGVYTEAFF

v_gene: TRBV6-1
d_gene: TRBD1
abundance: NA
j_gene: TRBJ1-4
CDR3nt: TGTGCCAGCAGTAAAGGACAGGGGGAAAAACTGTTTTTT
CDR3aa: CASSKGQGEKLFF

v_gene: TRBV7-3
d_gene: NA
abundance: NA
j_gene: TRBJ2-2
CDR3nt: TGTGCCAGCAGCTTAAGAGGGGGAATCGGGGAGCTGTTTTTT
CDR3aa: CASSLRGGIGELFF

v_gene: TRBV2
d_gene: NA
abundance: NA
j_gene: TRBJ2-1
CDR3nt: TGTGCCAGCAGGGAGAAGCGGGTTTCCCACAATGAGCAGTTCTTC
CDR3aa: CASREKRVSHNEQFF

v_gene: TRBV5-6
d_gene: NA
abundance: few
j_gene: TRBJ1-1
CDR3nt: TGTGCCAGCAGCGCACAGGGTATAGAAGCTTTCTTT
CDR3aa: CASSAQGIEAFF

v_gene: TRBV5-1
d_gene: NA
abundance: NA
j_gene: TRBJ1-1
CDR3nt: TGCGCCAGCAGCTTGGCCCCTGAGAACACTGAAGCTTTCTTT
CDR3aa: CASSLAPENTEAFF

v_gene: TRBV28
d_gene: TRBD2
abundance: NA
j_gene: TRBJ2-7
CDR3nt: TGTGCCAGCAGTCGTAGCGGGGCTAGCTCCTACGAGCAGTACTTC
CDR3aa: CASSRSGASSYEQYF

v_gene: TRBV29-1
d_gene: TRBD2
abundance: NA
j_gene: TRBJ2-3
CDR3nt: TGCAGCGTGGCTCTAGCGGGGGGGGCCACAGATACGCAGTATTTT
CDR3aa: CSVALAGGATDTQYF

v_gene: TRBV27
d_gene: NA
abundance: once
j_gene: TRBJ1-2
CDR3nt: TGTGCCAGCAGTTTATCTAAGGGCGTCGGAGGCTACACCTTC
CDR3aa: CASSLSKGVGGYTF

v_gene: TRBV30
d_gene: TRBD2
abundance: NA
j_gene: TRBJ2-6
CDR3nt: TGTGCCTGGAGTGATTTGCTAGCGGCCAACTCTGGGGCCAACGTCCTGACTTTC
CDR3aa: CAWSDLLAANSGANVLTF

v_gene: TRBV27
d_gene: NA
abundance: few
j_gene: TRBJ2-6
CDR3nt: TGTGTCAGCAGTCCCCTGAACTCTGGGGCCAACGTCCTGACTTTC
CDR3aa: CVSSPLNSGANVLTF

v_gene: TRBV27
d_gene: TRBD1
abundance: NA
j_gene: TRBJ2-3
CDR3nt: TGTGCCAGCAGTTTGTGGACAGGGGGTTTGGATACGCAGTATTTT
CDR3aa: CASSLWTGGLDTQYF

v_gene: TRBV5-1
d_gene: TRBD1
abundance: NA
j_gene: TRBJ2-5
CDR3nt: TGCGCCAGCAGCCCGTGGAGTATGACAGGGGGCGGCGAGACCCAGTACTTC
CDR3aa: CASSPWSMTGGGETQYF

v_gene: TRBV7-2
d_gene: TRBD2
abundance: NA
j_gene: TRBJ2-1
CDR3nt: TGTGCCAGCAGCCTACTAGCCGGACTAGCGGGAAATGAGCAGTTCTTC
CDR3aa: CASSLLAGLAGNEQFF

v_gene: TRBV6-5
d_gene: NA
abundance: NA
j_gene: TRBJ1-2
CDR3nt: TGTGCCAGCAGTTACTCGAGAGGGGCCCGTGGCTACACCTTC
CDR3aa: CASSYSRGARGYTF

v_gene: TRBV28
d_gene: TRBD1
abundance: NA
j_gene: TRBJ1-4
CDR3nt: TGTGCCAGCAGTGAGGGACAGGGATACAATGAAAAACTGTTTTTT
CDR3aa: CASSEGQGYNEKLFF